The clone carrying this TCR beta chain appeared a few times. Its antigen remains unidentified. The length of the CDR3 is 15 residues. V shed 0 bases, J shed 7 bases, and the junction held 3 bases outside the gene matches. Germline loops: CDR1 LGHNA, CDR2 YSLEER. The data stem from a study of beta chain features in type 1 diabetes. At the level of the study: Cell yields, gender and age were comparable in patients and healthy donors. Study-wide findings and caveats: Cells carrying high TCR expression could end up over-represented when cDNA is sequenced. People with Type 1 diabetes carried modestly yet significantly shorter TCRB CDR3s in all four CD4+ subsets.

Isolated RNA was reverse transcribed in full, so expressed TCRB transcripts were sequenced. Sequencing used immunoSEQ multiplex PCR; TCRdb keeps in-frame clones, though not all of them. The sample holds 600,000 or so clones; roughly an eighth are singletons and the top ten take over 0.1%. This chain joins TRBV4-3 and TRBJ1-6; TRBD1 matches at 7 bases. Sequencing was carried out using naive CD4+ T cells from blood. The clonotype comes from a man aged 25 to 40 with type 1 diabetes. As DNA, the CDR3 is TGCGCCAGCAGCCAAGACAGGGGGTCGAATTCACCCCTCCACTTT. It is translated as CASSQDRGSNSPLHF.